This T cell receptor (beta chain) derives from a study of blood T cell repertoires in COVID-19. Clones were read by immunoSEQ multiplex PCR, and TCRdb kept only the in-frame ones, dropping some. Of more than 120,000 clones in the sample, about 89% were seen once. The CDR3 spans 13 residues. Per the germline V gene, CDR1 is PRHDT and CDR2 is FYEKMQ (reference sequence). Trimming cost V 6 bases and J 5 bases, with 13 bases left between them. The sequencing sample was made of peripheral blood. The chain combines TRBV13 with TRBJ1-2; D remains ambiguous. The receptor comes from a man in his forties or fifties who had recovered from COVID-19. The CDR3 is CASSLRENYGYTF. The CDR3 DNA reads as TGTGCCAGCAGTCTCCGGGAGAATTATGGCTACACCTTC.